This T cell receptor (beta chain) was captured by sequencing in a study of technical replicates of blood from a handful of donors. Between the trimmed V and J ends, which lost 8 bases and 7 bases, there was a span of 14 bases. This CDR3 is built from 12 residues. Germline V gene sequence: CDR1 SEHNR, CDR2 FQNEAQ (reference sequence). TCRdb's copy holds only in-frame clones and misses some; the assay was immunoSEQ multiplex PCR. The sample yields under 100,000 clones, around 95% seen once. The J gene is TRBJ1-1, the V gene TRBV7-9; D remains ambiguous. Sequenced: T cells isolated from PBMCs. This receptor was identified in a human donor in good health. CDR3 nucleotide sequence: TGTGCCAGCGCCCGGTCTAGTCGTGAAGCTTTCTTT. Amino acid sequence: CASARSSREAFF.